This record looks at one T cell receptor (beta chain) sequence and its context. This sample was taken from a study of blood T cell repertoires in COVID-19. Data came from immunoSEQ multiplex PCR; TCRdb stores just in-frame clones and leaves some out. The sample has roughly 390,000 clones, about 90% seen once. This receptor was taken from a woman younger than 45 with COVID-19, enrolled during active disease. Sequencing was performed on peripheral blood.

The CDR3 nucleotides are TGTGCCAGCAGCTTAGCTAGCGGGGCTTCTGTCCAAGAGACCCAGTACTTC. Amino acids: CASSLASGASVQETQYF. The gene calls are TRBV7-9 and TRBJ2-5; TRBD2 agrees at 8 bases. Trimming at V came to 0 bases and at J to 1 base, leaving 7 bases not matched to a gene. The CDR3 length is 17 residues. The V gene's germline CDR1 is SEHNR and CDR2 FQNEAQ (reference sequence). The full variable domain, with the rest looked up from reference TRBV7-9 and TRBJ2-5, is DTGVSQNPRHKITKRGQNVTFRCDPISEHNRLYWYRQTLGQGPEFLTYFQNEAQLEKSRLLSDRFSAERPKGSFSTLEIQRTEQGDSAMYLCASSLASGASVQETQYFGPGTRLLVL.